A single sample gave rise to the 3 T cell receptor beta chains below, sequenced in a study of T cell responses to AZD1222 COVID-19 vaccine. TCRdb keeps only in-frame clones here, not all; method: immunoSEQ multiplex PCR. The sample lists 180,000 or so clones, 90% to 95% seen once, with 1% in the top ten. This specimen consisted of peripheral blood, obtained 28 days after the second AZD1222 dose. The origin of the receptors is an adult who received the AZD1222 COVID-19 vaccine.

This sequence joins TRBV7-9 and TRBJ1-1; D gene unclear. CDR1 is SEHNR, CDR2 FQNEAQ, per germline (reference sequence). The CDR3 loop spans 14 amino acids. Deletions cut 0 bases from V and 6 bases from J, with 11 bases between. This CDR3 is CASSLATARAEAFF. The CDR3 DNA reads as TGTGCCAGCAGCTTAGCGACGGCGAGGGCTGAAGCTTTCTTT.

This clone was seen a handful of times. The CDR3 DNA reads as TGTGCCAGCAGCTTAACTAGCGGGGGTTCCTACAATGAGCAGTTCTTC. Translation: CASSLTSGGSYNEQFF. The J gene is TRBJ2-1, the V gene TRBV7-2; 11 bases map to TRBD2. The germline CDR1 and CDR2 sequences are SGHTA and FQGNSA. This CDR3 has 16 residues. J lost 1 base, V lost 2 bases, and 1 base had no gene match. The full variable domain, completed using reference TRBV7-2 and TRBJ2-1, is GAGVSQSPSNKVTEKGKDVELRCDPISGHTALYWYRQSLGQGLEFLIYFQGNSAPDKSGLPSDRFSAERTGGSVSTLTIQRTQQEDSAVYLCASSLTSGGSYNEQFFGPGTRLTVL.

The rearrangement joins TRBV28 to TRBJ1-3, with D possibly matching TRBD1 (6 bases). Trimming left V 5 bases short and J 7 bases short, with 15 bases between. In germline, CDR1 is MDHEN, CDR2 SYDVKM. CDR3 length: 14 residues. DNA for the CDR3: TGTGCCAGCAGTCCGAACAGGGTTTCGAACACCATATATTTT. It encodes CASSPNRVSNTIYF.